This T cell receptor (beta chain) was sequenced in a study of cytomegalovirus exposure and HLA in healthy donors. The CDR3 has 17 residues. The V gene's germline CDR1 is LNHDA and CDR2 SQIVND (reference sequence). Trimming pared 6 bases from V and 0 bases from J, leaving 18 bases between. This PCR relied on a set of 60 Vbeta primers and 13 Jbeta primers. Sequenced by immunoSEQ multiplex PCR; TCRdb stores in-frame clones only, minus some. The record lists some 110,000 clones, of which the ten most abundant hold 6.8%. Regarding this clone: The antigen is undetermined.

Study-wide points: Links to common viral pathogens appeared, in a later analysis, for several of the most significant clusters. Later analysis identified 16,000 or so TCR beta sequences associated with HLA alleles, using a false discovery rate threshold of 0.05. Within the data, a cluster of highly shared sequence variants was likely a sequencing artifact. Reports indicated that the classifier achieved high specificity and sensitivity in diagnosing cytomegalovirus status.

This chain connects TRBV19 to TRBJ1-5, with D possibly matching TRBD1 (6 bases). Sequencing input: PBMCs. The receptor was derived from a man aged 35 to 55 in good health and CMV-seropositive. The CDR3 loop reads CASSRSGQILSNQPQHF. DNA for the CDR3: TGTGCCAGTAGCAGAAGTGGACAGATTCTTAGCAATCAGCCCCAGCATTTT.